This T cell receptor beta chain derives from a study of T cell changes during pregnancy in multiple sclerosis. Clones were read by immunoSEQ multiplex PCR, and TCRdb kept only the in-frame ones, dropping some. The sample includes approximately 79,000 clones, approximately 94% of them seen just once. CDR1 and CDR2 from the germline V gene are GTSNPN and SVGIG (reference sequence). The germline V and J ends were trimmed by 6 bases and 6 bases, with 16 bases remaining between them. The CDR3 spans 13 residues. Source: CD4+ T cells from peripheral blood mononuclear cells, taken before pregnancy. This clonotype was sampled from a female donor with multiple sclerosis, enrolled in a pregnancy study. V usage is TRBV30 and J usage is TRBJ2-3, with D perhaps TRBD2 (5 bases). This CDR3 is CACSGSRRDTQYF. Written as DNA, the CDR3 is TGTGCCTGTTCCGGCTCCCGGAGGGATACGCAGTATTTT.